The 17 T cell receptor beta chains reported below all come from one sample, sequenced in a study of T cell repertoires in cytomegalovirus infection. Their antigen targets remain unknown. One entry per CDR3 protein, called by TCRdb with MiXCR from the reads. This table has 900,000 to 950,000 distinct CDR3 sequences, 31% appearing once. Sequencing used cultured CD8+ T cells from PBMCs, obtained from culture after CMV antigen stimulation. The receptor set was obtained from a human donor in good health (CMV status not recorded). Some clones in this sample may be carry-over from other donors' samples.

This clonotype occurred a few times. The rearrangement joins TRBV28 to TRBJ2-4; D is perhaps TRBD2 (5 bases). This CDR3 spans 15 amino acids. Germline V gene data show CDR1 as MDHEN and CDR2 as SYDVKM. Trimming removed 6 bases at V and 0 bases at J, with 12 bases between. The CDR3 spells CASRVGELAKNIQYF. The CDR3 DNA reads TGTGCCAGCAGAGTCGGGGAGCTAGCCAAAAACATTCAGTACTTC.

The table lists this clonotype with a few counts. The rearrangement joins TRBV9 to TRBJ2-1; TRBD2 matches at 8 bases. The V and J ends lost 3 bases and 4 bases, in that order; junction bases with no gene match: 6. Germline CDR1 reads SGDLS; CDR2 reads YYNGEE. The CDR3 covers 15 residues. The DNA of the CDR3 is TGTGCCAGCAGCGAGGCTAGCGGGCAGTACAATGAGCAGTTCTTC. This sequence encodes CASSEASGQYNEQFF.

This clonotype was seen more than once but under ten times. V is TRBV4-1 and J is TRBJ2-1; 7 nucleotides line up with TRBD1. CDR1 and CDR2 (germline): MGHRA, YSYEKL. The CDR3 consists of 14 residues. Trimming took 4 bases from V and 5 from J; bases not matched to a gene: 5. The CDR3 DNA reads TGCGCCAGCAGCCCGGGGACAGTCAACAATGAGCAGTTCTTC. Translation: CASSPGTVNNEQFF.

V and J are TRBV7-9 and TRBJ1-3, with 9 bases identical to TRBD1. The germline V gene encodes CDR1 SEHNR and CDR2 FQNEAQ (reference sequence). V lost 4 bases to trimming and J lost 2 bases; unmatched junction nucleotides: 3. This CDR3 has 15 residues. DNA of the CDR3: TGTGCCAGCAGCTGGAGGACAGGGGCTGGAAACACCATATATTTT. Translation gives CASSWRTGAGNTIYF.

This chain uses TRBV29-1 with TRBJ2-3; D may be TRBD1 or TRBD2 (5 bases each). The germline gives CDR1 SQVTM, CDR2 ANQGSEA. V dropped 8 bases and J dropped 5 bases, with 17 bases sitting between them. This CDR3 comprises 13 residues. CDR3 DNA: TGCAGCTCAGGAGGTGGGGCGGTAGATACGCAGTATTTT. Residues: CSSGGGAVDTQYF.

Of note for this clonotype: A much larger clone differs from this one at a single base, so this may be a read error. The rearrangement uses TRBV7-3 and TRBJ2-3; possible D gene TRBD1, 5 bases. The V gene lost 5 bases and the J gene lost 4 bases, with 16 bases spanning the gap. Germline assignment: CDR1 SGHTA and CDR2 FQGTGA. The CDR3 covers 15 residues. This CDR3 reads CASSKGVEWSDTQYF. In nucleotides, the CDR3 is TGTGCCAGCAGCAAAGGGGTGGAGTGGTCAGATACGCAGTATTTT.

This clonotype has more than one count but fewer than ten. The genes are TRBV2 and TRBJ2-5; D may match TRBD1 or TRBD2 (5 bases each). Germline values: CDR1 SNHLY, CDR2 FYNNEI. The CDR3 loop spans 17 amino acids. Trimming pared 6 bases from V and 4 bases from J, leaving 24 bases between. CDR3: CASSYNPGTTWGETQYF. The CDR3 bases are TGTGCCAGCAGCTACAACCCCGGGACGACTTGGGGAGAGACCCAGTACTTC. Drawing the rest from reference TRBV2 and TRBJ2-5, the complete variable domain is EPEVTQTPSHQVTQMGQEVILRCVPISNHLYFYWYRQILGQKVEFLVSFYNNEISEKSEIFDDQFSVERPDGSNFTLKIRSTKLEDSAMYFCASSYNPGTTWGETQYFGPGTRLLVL.

This clonotype showed up many times. This chain connects TRBV7-2 to TRBJ2-3; TRBD2 aligns across 8 bases. Trimming at V came to 1 base and at J to 4 bases, leaving 4 bases not matched to a gene. The V gene's germline CDR1 is SGHTA and CDR2 FQGNSA. This CDR3 spans 15 amino acids. DNA for the CDR3: TGTGCCAGCAGCTTAGACGGGGGGGGCCCAGATACGCAGTATTTT. Translating it yields CASSLDGGGPDTQYF.

This rearrangement joins TRBV20-1 to TRBJ1-2; the D gene is possibly TRBD1 (6 bases). Per the germline V gene, CDR1 is DFQATT and CDR2 is SNEGSKA (reference sequence). Trimming shortened V by 0 bases and J by 2 bases, and 10 bases separated the two germline ends. There are 14 residues in the CDR3. This chain's CDR3 is CSARDLGQNYGYTF. CDR3 DNA sequence: TGCAGTGCTAGAGATCTAGGACAGAACTATGGCTACACCTTC.

The chain has TRBV19 and TRBJ1-2, with 7 nucleotides matching TRBD1. Per the germline V gene, CDR1 is LNHDA and CDR2 is SQIVND (reference sequence). Unmatched junction bases numbered 11, after V lost 6 bases and J lost 4 bases. The CDR3 extends over 15 amino acids. Written as DNA, the CDR3 is TGTGCCAGTAGCTCACAGGGGACCTCCACCTATGGCTACACCTTC. Its protein product is CASSSQGTSTYGYTF. Complete variable domain (other parts from reference TRBV19 and TRBJ1-2): DGGITQSPKYLFRKEGQNVTLSCEQNLNHDAMYWYRQDPGQGLRLIYYSQIVNDFQKGDIAEGYSVSREKKESFPLTVTSAQKNPTAFYLCASSSQGTSTYGYTFGSGTRLTVV.

This clonotype was seen a few times. The chain joins TRBV2 to TRBJ2-1; D may be TRBD1 (6 bases). Germline-derived CDR1 and CDR2 are SNHLY and FYNNEI. This CDR3 is 17 amino acids long. Trimming pared 5 bases from V and 7 bases from J, leaving 24 bases between. CDR3 region: CASSPDSYRVGVNEQFF. The DNA of the CDR3 is TGTGCCAGCAGTCCCGATTCCTACAGGGTTGGGGTAAATGAGCAGTTCTTC.

This clonotype came up many times. The chain joins TRBV28 to TRBJ1-3; D is undetermined. The CDR3 contains 14 residues. The V and J ends lost 5 bases and 4 bases respectively, with 12 bases between them. Germline CDR1 reads MDHEN; CDR2 reads SYDVKM. CDR3 coding DNA: TGTGCCAGCAGTCCCACGCGGCAAGGAAACACCATATATTTT. This translates into CASSPTRQGNTIYF.

The sample holds one count of this clonotype. The chain links TRBV27 to TRBJ2-1; 7 bases map to TRBD2. The trim removed 7 bases at V and 6 bases at J, leaving 9 bases unmatched. In germline, CDR1 is MNHEY, CDR2 SMNVEV (reference sequence). The CDR3 spans 14 residues. The CDR3 protein is CASTLGGSRNEQFF. The CDR3 DNA follows: TGTGCCAGCACCCTGGGGGGGTCACGCAATGAGCAGTTCTTC.

V usage is TRBV4-1 and J usage is TRBJ2-7; 7 bases are shared with TRBD2. The length of the CDR3 is 14 residues. Per the germline V gene, CDR1 is MGHRA and CDR2 is YSYEKL. The V segment lost 4 bases and the J segment 3 bases; nucleotides outside the gene matches: 6. The CDR3 protein is CASSLLAGVYEQYF. For the CDR3, the DNA is TGCGCCAGCAGCCTCTTGGCGGGAGTCTACGAGCAGTACTTC.

V and J are TRBV12-3 or TRBV12-4 and TRBJ1-1, with 7 positions matching TRBD1. The CDR3 is 13 amino acids. V dropped 1 base and J dropped 6; count of bases not matched to a gene: 2. CDR3 protein: CASSLVGQSEAFF. The CDR3 nucleotides read TGTGCCAGCAGTTTAGTGGGACAGTCTGAAGCTTTCTTT.

About this clonotype itself: A much larger clone is a single base away; this may be a read error. The chain combines TRBV7-6 with TRBJ2-6; possibly TRBD1 for D (6 bases). The germline CDR1 and CDR2 sequences are SGHVS and FNYEAQ. The CDR3 is made up of 16 amino acids. The CDR3 is CASSLTGLSGASVLTF. The CDR3 coding sequence is TGTGCCAGCAGCTTGACAGGTCTTTCTGGGGCCAGCGTCCTGACTTTC.

In its sample, this clonotype was seen a few times. The chain recombines TRBV4-3 with TRBJ2-3; 7 nucleotides agree with TRBD2. Trimming took 2 bases from V and 5 from J; bases not matched to a gene: 10. This CDR3 region has 16 residues. Germline V gene lookup returns CDR1 LGHNA and CDR2 YSLEER. The CDR3 loop is CASSQRWGGIRDTQYF. The CDR3 DNA follows: TGCGCCAGCAGCCAACGGTGGGGGGGGATAAGAGATACGCAGTATTTT.